This T cell receptor beta chain originates from a study of T cell repertoires in cytomegalovirus infection. Study-wide context: Recently identified HLA-C-restricted CMV epitopes and well-studied HLA-B-restricted CMV epitopes were used by the study. It was the public TCR beta signatures that indicated both CMV infection and matching HLA type.

For this clonotype: The antigen remains unidentified.

MiXCR was run by TCRdb on the reads, yielding one entry per CDR3 protein. This sample has fewer than 1,000,000 distinct CDR3 sequences, with about a third found just once. General study points: HLA-C-restricted, CMV-specific TCR beta clonotypes were dominant ex vivo. Based on cumulative public TCR beta family frequency, carriers of CMV plus the relevant HLA were identified.

This CDR3 spans 14 amino acids. The V segment lost 0 bases and the J segment 4 bases; nucleotides outside the gene matches: 1. Germline lookup yields CDR1 LGHNT and CDR2 FRNRAP. The sequencing here drew on cultured CD8+ T cells from PBMCs, taken from culture after CMV antigen stimulation. V usage is TRBV12-5 and J usage is TRBJ1-2; 8 nucleotides agree with TRBD1. This clonotype was sampled from a human donor in good health (CMV status not recorded). Some clones in this sample may be carry-over from other donors' samples. In nucleotides, the CDR3 is TGTGCTAGTGGTTTGGTAGGGACAGGCTATGGCTACACCTTC. Residues: CASGLVGTGYGYTF.